This TCR beta chain was profiled in a study of identical twins. MiXCR, applied by TCRdb to the 5' RACE reads, yields one record per CDR3 protein. The sample has around 490,000 distinct CDR3 sequences, about a fifth seen once. This clonotype came up a few times. The same sample was also used in a study of yellow fever vaccine responses in identical twins.

The TCR originated in a woman under 30 in good health. The specimen sequenced was CD4+ T cells sorted from blood.

The CDR3 DNA is TGTGCCAGCAGCTTACTTCAAAATGAAAAACTGTTTTTT. As protein: CASSLLQNEKLFF. The chain has TRBV11-2 and TRBJ1-4; D not resolved. Germline-derived CDR1 and CDR2 are SGHAT and FQNNGV. The V end was cut by 2 bases, the J end by 5 bases, with 6 bases between. This CDR3 is 13 amino acids long.